This T cell receptor (beta chain) was recorded in a study of cytomegalovirus exposure and HLA in healthy donors. The ends lost 3 bases at V and 4 bases at J; junction bases unmatched: 2. The CDR3 is 13 amino acids. Germline CDR1 is LNHDA and CDR2 is SQIVND (reference sequence). This clone was detected a few times. The antigen is not known. Healthy bone marrow donors made up the donor group. Both 60 Vbeta primers and 13 Jbeta primers went into the PCR. Profiled with immunoSEQ multiplex PCR; TCRdb holds only in-frame clones, not every one. The sample consists of roughly 180,000 clones, over 60% of them appearing once. General study results and limits: Versus the roughly 700-donor mean, an Asian-associated ancestry cluster reportedly showed fewer N-insertions in a later analysis.

The origin of this receptor is a man aged 18 to 30 in good health and CMV-seronegative. The sequencing sample was made of PBMCs. This chain joins TRBV19 and TRBJ2-5, with 7 bases matching TRBD1. CDR3 sequence: CASSMNRGETQYF. For the CDR3, the DNA is TGTGCCAGTAGTATGAACAGGGGAGAGACCCAGTACTTC.